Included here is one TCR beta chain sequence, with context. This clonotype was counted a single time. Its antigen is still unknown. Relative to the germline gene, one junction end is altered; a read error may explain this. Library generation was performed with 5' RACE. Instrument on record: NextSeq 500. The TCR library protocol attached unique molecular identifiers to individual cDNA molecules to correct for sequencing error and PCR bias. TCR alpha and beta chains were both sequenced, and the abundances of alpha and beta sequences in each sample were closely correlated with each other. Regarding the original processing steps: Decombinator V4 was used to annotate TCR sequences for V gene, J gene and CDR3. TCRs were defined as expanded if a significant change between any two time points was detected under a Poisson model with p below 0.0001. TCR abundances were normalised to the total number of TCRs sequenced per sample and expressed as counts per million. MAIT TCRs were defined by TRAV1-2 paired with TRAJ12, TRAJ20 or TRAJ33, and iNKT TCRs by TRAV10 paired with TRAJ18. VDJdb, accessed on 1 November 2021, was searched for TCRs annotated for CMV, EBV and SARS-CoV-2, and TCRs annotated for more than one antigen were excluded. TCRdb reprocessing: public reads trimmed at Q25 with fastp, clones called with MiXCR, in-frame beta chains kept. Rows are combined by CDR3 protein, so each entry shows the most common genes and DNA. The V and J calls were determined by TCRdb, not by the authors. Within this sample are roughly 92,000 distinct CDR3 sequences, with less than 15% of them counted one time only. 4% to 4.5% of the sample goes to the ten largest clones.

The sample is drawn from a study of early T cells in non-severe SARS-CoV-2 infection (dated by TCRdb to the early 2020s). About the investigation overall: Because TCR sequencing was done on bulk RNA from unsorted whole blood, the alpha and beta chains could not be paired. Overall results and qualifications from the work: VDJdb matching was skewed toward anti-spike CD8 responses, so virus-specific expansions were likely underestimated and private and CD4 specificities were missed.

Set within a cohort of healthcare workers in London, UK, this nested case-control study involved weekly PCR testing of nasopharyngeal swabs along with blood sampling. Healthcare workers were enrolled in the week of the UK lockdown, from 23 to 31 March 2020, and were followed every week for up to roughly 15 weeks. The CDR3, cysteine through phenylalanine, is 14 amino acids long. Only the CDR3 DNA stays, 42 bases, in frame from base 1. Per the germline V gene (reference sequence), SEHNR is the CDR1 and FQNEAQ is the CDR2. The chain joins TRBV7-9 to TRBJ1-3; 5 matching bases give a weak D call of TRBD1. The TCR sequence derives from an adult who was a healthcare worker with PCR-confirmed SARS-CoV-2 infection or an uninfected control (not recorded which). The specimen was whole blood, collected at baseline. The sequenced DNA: TGTGCCAGCAGCTTCGGACACGCTGGTAACACCATATATTTT. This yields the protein CASSFGHAGNTIYF.